Each of the 2 T cell receptor beta chains below was sequenced from the same sample in a study of vaccination effects on CD4 cells after COVID-19. Their antigens are not known. Profiling relied on immunoSEQ multiplex PCR, and the TCRdb table lists in-frame clones only, not all of them. This sample has about 58,000 clones, with more than 60% found just once. Subsequent to a culture period of around eleven days, CD4+ T cells were isolated. The starting material was CD4+ T cells from PBMCs cultured without peptide, obtained before COVID-19 vaccination. The receptor source for this set is a human donor who received a COVID-19 vaccine.

V is TRBV3-1 (or the pseudogene TRBV3-2) and J is TRBJ1-1, with D tentatively TRBD1 (5 bases). The CDR3 has 16 amino acids. The V gene lost 3 bases and the J gene lost 1 base, with 15 bases spanning the gap. Germline V gives CDR1 LGHDT, CDR2 YNNKEL (reference sequence). The DNA for the CDR3 is TGTGCCAGCAGCCAGGGAGGGGCTCTTACGAACACTGAAGCTTTCTTT. This encodes CASSQGGALTNTEAFF.

This chain links TRBV29-1 with TRBJ1-1; D ambiguous. Germline CDR1 and CDR2: SQVTM and ANQGSEA. The CDR3 spans 12 residues. Trimming removed 6 bases at V and 5 bases at J, with 13 bases between. Here the CDR3 reads CSVERVWTEAFF. The CDR3, as DNA: TGCAGCGTGGAGCGAGTATGGACTGAAGCTTTCTTT.